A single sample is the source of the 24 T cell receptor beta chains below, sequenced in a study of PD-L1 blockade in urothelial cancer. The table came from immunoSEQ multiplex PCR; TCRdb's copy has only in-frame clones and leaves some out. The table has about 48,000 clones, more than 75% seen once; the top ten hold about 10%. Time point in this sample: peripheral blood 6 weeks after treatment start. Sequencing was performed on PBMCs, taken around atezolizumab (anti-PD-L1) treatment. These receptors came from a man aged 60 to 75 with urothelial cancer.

Written as DNA, the CDR3 is TGTGCCAGCAGCCAAGCACCCCCCGGACCAGGGAATGGAAACACCATATATTTT. Its translation: CASSQAPPGPGNGNTIYF. J is TRBJ1-3 and V is TRBV4-2; weak D call: TRBD1 (5 bases). CDR1 is LGHNA, CDR2 YNFKEQ, per germline. This CDR3 region has 18 residues. V lost 1 base and J lost 3, with 19 bases in between.

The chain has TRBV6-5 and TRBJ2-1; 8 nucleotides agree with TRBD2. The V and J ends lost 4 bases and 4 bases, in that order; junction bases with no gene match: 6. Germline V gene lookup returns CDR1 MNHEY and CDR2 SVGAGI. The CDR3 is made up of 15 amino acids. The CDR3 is CASSLVLAVYNEQFF. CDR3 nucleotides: TGTGCCAGCAGTTTAGTACTAGCGGTTTACAATGAGCAGTTCTTC.

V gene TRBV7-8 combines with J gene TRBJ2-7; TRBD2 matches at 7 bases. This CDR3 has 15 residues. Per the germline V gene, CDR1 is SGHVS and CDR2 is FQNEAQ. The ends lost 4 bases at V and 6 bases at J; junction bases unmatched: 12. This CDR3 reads CASSSRGGGKVEQYF. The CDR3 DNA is TGTGCCAGCAGCTCTCGCGGGGGAGGAAAGGTCGAGCAGTACTTC.

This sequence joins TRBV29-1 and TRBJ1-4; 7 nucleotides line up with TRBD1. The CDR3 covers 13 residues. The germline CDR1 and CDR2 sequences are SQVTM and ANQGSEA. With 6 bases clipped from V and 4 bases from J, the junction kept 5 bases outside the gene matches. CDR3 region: CSVPGTDNEKLFF. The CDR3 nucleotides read TGCAGCGTCCCCGGGACAGATAATGAAAAACTGTTTTTT.

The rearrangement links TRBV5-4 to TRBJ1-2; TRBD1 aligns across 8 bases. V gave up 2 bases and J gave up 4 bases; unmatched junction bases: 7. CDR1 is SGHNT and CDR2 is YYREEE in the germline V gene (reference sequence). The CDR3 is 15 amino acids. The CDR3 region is CASSFGQGAFYGYTF. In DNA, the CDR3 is TGTGCCAGCAGCTTCGGACAGGGTGCGTTCTATGGCTACACCTTC.

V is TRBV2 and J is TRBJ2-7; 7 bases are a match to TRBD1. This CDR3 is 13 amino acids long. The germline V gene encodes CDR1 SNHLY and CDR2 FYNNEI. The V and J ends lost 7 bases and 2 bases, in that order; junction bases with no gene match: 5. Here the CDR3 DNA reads TGTGCCAGCATCCGGGACAGAGCCTACGAGCAGTACTTC. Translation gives CASIRDRAYEQYF.

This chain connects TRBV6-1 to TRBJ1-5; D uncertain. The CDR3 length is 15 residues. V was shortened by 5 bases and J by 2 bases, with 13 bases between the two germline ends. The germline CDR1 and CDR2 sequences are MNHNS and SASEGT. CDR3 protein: CASSPLAEGNQPQHF. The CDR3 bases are TGTGCCAGCAGTCCCCTTGCAGAGGGCAATCAGCCCCAGCATTTT.

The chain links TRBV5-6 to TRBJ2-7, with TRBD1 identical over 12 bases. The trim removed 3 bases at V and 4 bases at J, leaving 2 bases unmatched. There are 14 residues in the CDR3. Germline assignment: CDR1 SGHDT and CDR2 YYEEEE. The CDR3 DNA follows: TGTGCCAGCAGCTGGGGACAGGGGGCTTACGAGCAGTACTTC. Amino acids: CASSWGQGAYEQYF.

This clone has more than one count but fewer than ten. CDR3 residues: CASRGGANYGYTF. The DNA of the CDR3 is TGTGCCAGCAGAGGAGGTGCTAACTATGGCTACACCTTC. The chain combines TRBV6-5 with TRBJ1-2; D unresolved. V lost 6 bases and J 0 bases, leaving 8 bases between the germline ends. The CDR3 is made up of 13 amino acids. Looked up from germline, CDR1 is MNHEY and CDR2 is SVGAGI.

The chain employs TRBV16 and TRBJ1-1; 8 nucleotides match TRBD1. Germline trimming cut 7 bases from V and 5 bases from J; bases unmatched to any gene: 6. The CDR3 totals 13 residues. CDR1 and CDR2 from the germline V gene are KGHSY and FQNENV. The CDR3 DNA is TGTGCCAGCATGACAGGGGCCGGAACTGAAGCTTTCTTT. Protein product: CASMTGAGTEAFF.

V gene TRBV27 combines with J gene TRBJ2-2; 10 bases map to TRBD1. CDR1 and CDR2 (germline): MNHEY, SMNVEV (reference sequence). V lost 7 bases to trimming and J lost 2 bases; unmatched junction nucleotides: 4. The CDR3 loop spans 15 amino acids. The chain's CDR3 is CASKGTGVNTGELFF. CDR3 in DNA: TGTGCCAGCAAGGGGACAGGGGTTAACACCGGGGAGCTGTTTTTT.

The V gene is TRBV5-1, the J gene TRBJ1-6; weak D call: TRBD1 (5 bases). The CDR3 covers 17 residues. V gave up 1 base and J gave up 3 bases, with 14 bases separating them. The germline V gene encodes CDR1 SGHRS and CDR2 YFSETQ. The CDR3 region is CASSLSIGGGYNSPLHF. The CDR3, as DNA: TGCGCCAGCAGCTTGTCGATAGGCGGGGGCTATAATTCACCCCTCCACTTT.

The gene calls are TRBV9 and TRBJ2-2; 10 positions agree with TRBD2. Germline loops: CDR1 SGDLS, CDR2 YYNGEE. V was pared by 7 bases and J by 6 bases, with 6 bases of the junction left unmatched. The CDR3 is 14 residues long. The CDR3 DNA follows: TGTGCCAGCGGATCTAGCGGGGGCGCCGGGGAGCTGTTTTTT. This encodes CASGSSGGAGELFF.

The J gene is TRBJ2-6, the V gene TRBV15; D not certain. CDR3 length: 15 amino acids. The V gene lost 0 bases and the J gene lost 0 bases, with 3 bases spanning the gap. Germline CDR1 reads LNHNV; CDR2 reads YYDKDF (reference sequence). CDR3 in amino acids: CATSRDLSGANVLTF. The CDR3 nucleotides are TGTGCCACCAGCAGAGACCTCTCTGGGGCCAACGTCCTGACTTTC.

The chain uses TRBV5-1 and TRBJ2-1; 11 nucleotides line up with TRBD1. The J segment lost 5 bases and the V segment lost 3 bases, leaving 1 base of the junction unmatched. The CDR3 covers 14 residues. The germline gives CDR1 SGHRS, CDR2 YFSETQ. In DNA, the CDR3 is TGCGCCAGCAGCTGGACAGGGGGCCACAATGAGCAGTTCTTC. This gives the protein CASSWTGGHNEQFF.

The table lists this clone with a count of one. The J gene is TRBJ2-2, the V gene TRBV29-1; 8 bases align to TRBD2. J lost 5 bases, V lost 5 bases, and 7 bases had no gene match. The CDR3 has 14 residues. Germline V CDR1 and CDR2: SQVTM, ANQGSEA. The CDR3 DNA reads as TGCAGCGTTTCCGGGACTAGATCAACCGGGGAGCTGTTTTTT. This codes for CSVSGTRSTGELFF.

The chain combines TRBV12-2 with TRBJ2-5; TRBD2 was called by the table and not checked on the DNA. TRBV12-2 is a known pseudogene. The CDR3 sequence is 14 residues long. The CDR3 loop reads CASPGRGKQETQYF. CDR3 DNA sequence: TGTGCAAGTCCCGGGAGGGGTAAGCAAGAGACCCAGTACTTC.

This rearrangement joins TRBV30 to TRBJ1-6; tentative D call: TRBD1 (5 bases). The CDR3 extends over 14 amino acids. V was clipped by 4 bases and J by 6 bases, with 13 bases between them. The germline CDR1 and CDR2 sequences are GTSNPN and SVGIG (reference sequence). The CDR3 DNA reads TGTGCCTGGACCGCCGGGGGAGGTAATTCACCCCTCCACTTT. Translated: CAWTAGGGNSPLHF.

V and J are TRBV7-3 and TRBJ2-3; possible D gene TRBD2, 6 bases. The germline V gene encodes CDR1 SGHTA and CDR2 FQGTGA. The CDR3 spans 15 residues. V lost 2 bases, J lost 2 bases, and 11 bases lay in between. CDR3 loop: CASSLGPGVTDTQYF. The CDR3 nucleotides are TGTGCCAGCAGCTTAGGTCCGGGAGTCACAGATACGCAGTATTTT.

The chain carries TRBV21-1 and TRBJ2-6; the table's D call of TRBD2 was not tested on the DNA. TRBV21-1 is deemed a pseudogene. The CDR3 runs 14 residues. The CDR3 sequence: CASGPRSGANVLTF. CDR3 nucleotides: TGTGCCAGCGGTCCGAGATCTGGGGCCAACGTCCTGACTTTC.

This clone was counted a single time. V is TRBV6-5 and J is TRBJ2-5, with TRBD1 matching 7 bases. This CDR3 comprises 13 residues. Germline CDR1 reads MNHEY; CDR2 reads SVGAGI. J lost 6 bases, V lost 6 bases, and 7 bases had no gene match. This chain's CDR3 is CASRKGAGQTQYF. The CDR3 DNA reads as TGTGCCAGCAGAAAGGGGGCCGGGCAGACCCAGTACTTC.

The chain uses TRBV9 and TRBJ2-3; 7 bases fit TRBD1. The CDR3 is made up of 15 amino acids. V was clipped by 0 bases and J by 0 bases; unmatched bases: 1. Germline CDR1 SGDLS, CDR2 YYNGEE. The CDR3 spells CASSVGTGSTDTQYF. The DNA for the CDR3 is TGTGCCAGCAGCGTAGGGACAGGTAGCACAGATACGCAGTATTTT.

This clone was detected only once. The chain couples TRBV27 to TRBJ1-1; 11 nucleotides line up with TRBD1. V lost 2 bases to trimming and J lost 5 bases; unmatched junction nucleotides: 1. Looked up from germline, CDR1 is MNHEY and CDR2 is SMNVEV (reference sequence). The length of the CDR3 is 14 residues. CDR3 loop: CASSLGTGGTEAFF. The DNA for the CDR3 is TGTGCCAGCAGTTTAGGGACAGGGGGTACTGAAGCTTTCTTT.

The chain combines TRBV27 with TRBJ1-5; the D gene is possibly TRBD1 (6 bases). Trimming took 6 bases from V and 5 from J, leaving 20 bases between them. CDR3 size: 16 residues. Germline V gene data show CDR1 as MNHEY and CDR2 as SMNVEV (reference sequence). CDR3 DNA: TGTGCCAGCAGACAAAACAACAGGGCTCGCGATCAGCCCCAGCATTTT. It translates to CASRQNNRARDQPQHF.